This T cell receptor (beta chain) was sequenced for a study of blood T cell repertoires in COVID-19. Overall study context: Samples came from the United States, Italy and Spain, spanning acute and convalescent COVID-19. Nucleic acid was either cDNA or gDNA, and it came from T cells, B-cell-depleted T cells, or PBMCs.

The trim removed 3 bases at V and 8 bases at J, leaving 12 bases unmatched. This CDR3 contains 15 residues. Germline CDR1 SGHAT, CDR2 FQNNGV. Original handling: The authors estimated nucleated cell counts from reference gene primer amplification. Profiled with immunoSEQ multiplex PCR; TCRdb holds only in-frame clones, not every one. D and trimming come from the DNA, and the V and J calls and clone size come from that table. There are tens of thousands of clones in the sample; 70% to 90% occur only once, and about 5.2% lies in the top ten. Source material: peripheral blood. This receptor was obtained from a man aged 60 to 75 with acute or convalescent COVID-19. J is TRBJ1-2 and V is TRBV11-2, with TRBD1 matching 7 bases. As DNA, the CDR3 is TGTGCCAGCAGCTTGGACTCACAGGGGTGGAAGGGCTACACCTTC. It yields the protein CASSLDSQGWKGYTF. Looking up the rest from reference TRBV11-2 and TRBJ1-2 gives the full variable domain: EAGVAQSPRYKIIEKRQSVAFWCNPISGHATLYWYQQILGQGPKLLIQFQNNGVVDDSQLPKDRFSAERLKGVDSTLKIQPAKLEDSAVYLCASSLDSQGWKGYTFGSGTRLTVV.